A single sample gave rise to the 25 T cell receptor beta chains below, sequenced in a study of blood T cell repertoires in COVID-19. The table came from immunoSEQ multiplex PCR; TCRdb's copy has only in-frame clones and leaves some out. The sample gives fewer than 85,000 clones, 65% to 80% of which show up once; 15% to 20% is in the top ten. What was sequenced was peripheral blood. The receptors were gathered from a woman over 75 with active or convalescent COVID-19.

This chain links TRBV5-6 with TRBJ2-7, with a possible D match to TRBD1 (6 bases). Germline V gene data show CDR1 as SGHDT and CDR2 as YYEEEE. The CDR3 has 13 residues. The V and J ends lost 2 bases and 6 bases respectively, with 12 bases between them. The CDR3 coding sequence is TGTGCCAGCAGCTTACAGGGCGTTGGCGAGCAGTACTTC. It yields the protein CASSLQGVGEQYF.

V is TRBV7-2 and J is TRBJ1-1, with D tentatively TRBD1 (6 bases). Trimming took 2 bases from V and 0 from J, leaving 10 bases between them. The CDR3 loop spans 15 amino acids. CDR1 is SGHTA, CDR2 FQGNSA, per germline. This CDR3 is CASSLQGLLNTEAFF. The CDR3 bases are TGTGCCAGCAGCTTACAGGGGCTGCTGAACACTGAAGCTTTCTTT.

The CDR3 loop reads CASSLGQGGYGYTF. CDR3 bases: TGTGCCAGCAGCTTGGGACAGGGGGGCTATGGCTACACCTTC. The rearrangement joins TRBV5-6 to TRBJ1-2; 9 bases align to TRBD1. There are 14 residues in the CDR3. The V gene end was trimmed by 0 bases and the J gene end by 4 bases; junction bases not matched to a gene: 1. Germline V gene lookup returns CDR1 SGHDT and CDR2 YYEEEE. Based on the CDR3 plus reference TRBV5-6 and TRBJ1-2, the full variable domain is DAGVTQSPTHLIKTRGQQVTLRCSPKSGHDTVSWYQQALGQGPQFIFQYYEEEERQRGNFPDRFSGHQFPNYSSELNVNALLLGDSALYLCASSLGQGGYGYTFGSGTRLTVV.

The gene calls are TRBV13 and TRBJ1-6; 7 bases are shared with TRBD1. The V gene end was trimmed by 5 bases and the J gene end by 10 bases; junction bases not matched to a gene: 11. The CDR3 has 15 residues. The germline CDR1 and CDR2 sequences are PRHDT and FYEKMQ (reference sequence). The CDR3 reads CASSEPGQPSSPLHF. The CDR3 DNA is TGTGCCAGCAGCGAACCGGGACAGCCGAGCTCACCCCTCCACTTT.

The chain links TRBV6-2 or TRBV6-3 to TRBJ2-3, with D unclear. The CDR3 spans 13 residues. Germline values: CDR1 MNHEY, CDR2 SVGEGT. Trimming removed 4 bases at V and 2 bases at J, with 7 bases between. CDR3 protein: CASSSNPTDTQYF. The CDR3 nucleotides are TGTGCCAGCAGTTCCAATCCCACAGATACGCAGTATTTT.

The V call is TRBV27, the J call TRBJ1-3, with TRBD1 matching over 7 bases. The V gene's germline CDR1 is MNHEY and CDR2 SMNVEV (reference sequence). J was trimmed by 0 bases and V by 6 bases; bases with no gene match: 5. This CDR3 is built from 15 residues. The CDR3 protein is CASSPTGNSGNTIYF. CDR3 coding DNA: TGTGCCAGCAGCCCGACAGGGAACTCTGGAAACACCATATATTTT.

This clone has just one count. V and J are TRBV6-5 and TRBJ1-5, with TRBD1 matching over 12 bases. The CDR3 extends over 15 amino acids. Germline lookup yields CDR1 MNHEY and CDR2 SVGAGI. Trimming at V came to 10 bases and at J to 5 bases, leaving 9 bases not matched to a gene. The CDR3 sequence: CATGTGGAGHQPQHF. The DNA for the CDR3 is TGTGCCACCGGGACAGGGGGCGCGGGGCATCAGCCCCAGCATTTT.

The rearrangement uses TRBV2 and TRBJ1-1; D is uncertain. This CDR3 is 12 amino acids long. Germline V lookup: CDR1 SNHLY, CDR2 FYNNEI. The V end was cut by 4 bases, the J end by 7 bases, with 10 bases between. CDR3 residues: CASSVGGIEAFF. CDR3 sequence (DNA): TGTGCCAGCAGTGTTGGAGGAATTGAAGCTTTCTTT.

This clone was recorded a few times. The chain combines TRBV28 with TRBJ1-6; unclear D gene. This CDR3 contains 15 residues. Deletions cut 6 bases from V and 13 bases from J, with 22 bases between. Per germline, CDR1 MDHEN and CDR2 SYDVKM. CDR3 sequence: CASSYHAVQLAPLHF. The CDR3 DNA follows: TGTGCCAGCAGCTACCACGCGGTTCAACTGGCCCCCCTCCACTTT.

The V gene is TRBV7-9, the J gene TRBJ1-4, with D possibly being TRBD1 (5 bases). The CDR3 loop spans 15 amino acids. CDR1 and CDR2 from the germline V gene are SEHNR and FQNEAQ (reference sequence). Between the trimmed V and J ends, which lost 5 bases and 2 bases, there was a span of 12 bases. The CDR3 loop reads CASSAQGSTNEKLFF. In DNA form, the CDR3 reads TGTGCCAGCAGCGCGCAGGGATCGACTAATGAAAAACTGTTTTTT.

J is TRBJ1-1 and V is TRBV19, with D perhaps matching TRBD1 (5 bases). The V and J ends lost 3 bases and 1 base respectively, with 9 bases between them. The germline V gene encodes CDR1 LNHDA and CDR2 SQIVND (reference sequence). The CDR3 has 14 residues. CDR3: CASSIGGGNTEAFF. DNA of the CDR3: TGTGCCAGTAGTATTGGGGGGGGGAACACTGAAGCTTTCTTT.

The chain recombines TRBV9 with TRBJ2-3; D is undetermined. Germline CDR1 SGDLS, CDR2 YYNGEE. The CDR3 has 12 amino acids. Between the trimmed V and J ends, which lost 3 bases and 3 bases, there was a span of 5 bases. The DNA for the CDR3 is TGTGCCAGCAGCGATTATACAGATACGCAGTATTTT. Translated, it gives CASSDYTDTQYF.

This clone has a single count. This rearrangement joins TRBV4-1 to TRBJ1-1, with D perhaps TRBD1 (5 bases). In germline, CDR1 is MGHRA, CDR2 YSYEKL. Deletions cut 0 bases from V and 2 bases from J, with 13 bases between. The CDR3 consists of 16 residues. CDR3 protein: CASSQDPRGSNTEAFF. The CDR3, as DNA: TGCGCCAGCAGCCAAGATCCAAGGGGAAGTAACACTGAAGCTTTCTTT.

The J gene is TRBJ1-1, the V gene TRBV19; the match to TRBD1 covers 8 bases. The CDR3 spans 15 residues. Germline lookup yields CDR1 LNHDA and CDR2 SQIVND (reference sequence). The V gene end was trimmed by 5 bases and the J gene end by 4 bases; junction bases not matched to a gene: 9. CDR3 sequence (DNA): TGTGCCAGTAGTCTTCGGACAGGGCCGGGCACTGAAGCTTTCTTT. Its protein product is CASSLRTGPGTEAFF.

CDR3 loop: CASSDAGGYEQYF. The CDR3 DNA is TGTGCCAGCAGTGATGCAGGGGGCTACGAGCAGTACTTC. The rearrangement uses TRBV2 and TRBJ2-7; TRBD1 matches at 7 bases. CDR1 SNHLY and CDR2 FYNNEI come from the germline V gene. The trim removed 3 bases at V and 3 bases at J, leaving 2 bases unmatched. This CDR3 region has 13 residues.

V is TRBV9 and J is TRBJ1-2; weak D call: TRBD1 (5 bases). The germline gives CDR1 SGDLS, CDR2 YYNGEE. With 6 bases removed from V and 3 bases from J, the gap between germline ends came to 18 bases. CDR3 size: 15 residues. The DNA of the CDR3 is TGTGCCAGCACCAACCCTGGAGGGGCGGACTATGGCTACACCTTC. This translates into CASTNPGGADYGYTF.

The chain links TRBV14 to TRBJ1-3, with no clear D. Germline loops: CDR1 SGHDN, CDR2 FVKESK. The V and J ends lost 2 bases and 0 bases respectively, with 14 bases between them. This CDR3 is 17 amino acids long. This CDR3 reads CASSQWPGSSSGNTIYF. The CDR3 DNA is TGTGCCAGCAGCCAATGGCCGGGATCGAGCTCTGGAAACACCATATATTTT.

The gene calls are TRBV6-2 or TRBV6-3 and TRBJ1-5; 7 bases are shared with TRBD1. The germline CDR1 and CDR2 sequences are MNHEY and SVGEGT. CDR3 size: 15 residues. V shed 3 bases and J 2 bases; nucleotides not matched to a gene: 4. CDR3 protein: CASSYTGQGNQPQHF. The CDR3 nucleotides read TGTGCCAGCAGTTATACCGGACAGGGCAATCAGCCCCAGCATTTT.

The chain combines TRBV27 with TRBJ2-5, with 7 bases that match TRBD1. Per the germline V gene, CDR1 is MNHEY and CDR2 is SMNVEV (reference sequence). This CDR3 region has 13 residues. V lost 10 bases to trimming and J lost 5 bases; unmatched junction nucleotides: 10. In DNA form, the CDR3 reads TGTGCCACCTACAGGGGAAATGGGGAGACCCAGTACTTC. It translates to CATYRGNGETQYF.

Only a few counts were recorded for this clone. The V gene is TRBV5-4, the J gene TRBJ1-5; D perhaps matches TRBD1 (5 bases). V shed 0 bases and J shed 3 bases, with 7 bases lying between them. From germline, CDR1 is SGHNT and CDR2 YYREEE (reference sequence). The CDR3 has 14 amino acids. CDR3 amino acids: CASSLAGYNQPQHF. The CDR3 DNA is TGTGCCAGCAGCTTGGCAGGGTACAATCAGCCCCAGCATTTT.

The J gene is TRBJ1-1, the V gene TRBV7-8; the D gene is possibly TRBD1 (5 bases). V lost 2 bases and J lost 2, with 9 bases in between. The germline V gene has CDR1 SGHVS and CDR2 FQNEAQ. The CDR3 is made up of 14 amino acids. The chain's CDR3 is CASSLTGSNTEAFF. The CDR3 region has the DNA TGTGCCAGCAGCTTAACAGGCAGCAACACTGAAGCTTTCTTT.

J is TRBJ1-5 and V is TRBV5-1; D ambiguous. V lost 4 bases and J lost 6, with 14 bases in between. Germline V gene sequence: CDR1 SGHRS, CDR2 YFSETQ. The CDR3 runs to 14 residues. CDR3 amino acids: CASSPDGRGQPQHF. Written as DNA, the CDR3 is TGCGCCAGCAGCCCGGACGGTCGGGGTCAGCCCCAGCATTTT.

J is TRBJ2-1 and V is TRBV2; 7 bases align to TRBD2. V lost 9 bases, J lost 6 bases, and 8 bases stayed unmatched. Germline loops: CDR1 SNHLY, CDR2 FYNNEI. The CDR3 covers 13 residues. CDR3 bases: TGTGCCAGAGGGACTACGACTGGCAATGAGCAGTTCTTC. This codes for CARGTTTGNEQFF.

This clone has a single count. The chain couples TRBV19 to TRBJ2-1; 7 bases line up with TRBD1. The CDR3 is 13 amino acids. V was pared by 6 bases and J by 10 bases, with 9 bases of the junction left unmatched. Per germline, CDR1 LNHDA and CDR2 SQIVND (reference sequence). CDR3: CASRITGTEEQFF. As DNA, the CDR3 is TGTGCCAGTAGAATCACCGGGACAGAAGAGCAGTTCTTC.

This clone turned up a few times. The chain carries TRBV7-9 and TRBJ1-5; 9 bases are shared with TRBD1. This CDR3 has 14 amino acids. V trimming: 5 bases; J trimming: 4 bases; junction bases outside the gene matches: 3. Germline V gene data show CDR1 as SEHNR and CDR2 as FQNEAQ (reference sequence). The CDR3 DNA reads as TGTGCCAGCAGCGCCGGACAGGGGAATCAGCCCCAGCATTTT. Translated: CASSAGQGNQPQHF.